Below, 8 T cell receptor beta chains from the same sample are listed, as sequenced in a study of T-cell reconstitution after alpha-beta-depleted transplantation in children. Unique molecular identifiers were incorporated when the TCRbeta library was constructed. TCRdb itself ran the PCR reads through MiXCR, one entry per CDR3 protein. Of roughly 200,000 distinct CDR3 sequences in the sample, approximately 6.9% were seen once. This specimen consisted of PBMCs, obtained before TCRalphabeta/CD19-depleted stem cell transplant. Every receptor here comes from a boy aged 2 to 10 with acute lymphoblastic leukemia, due to receive a stem cell transplant.

The V gene is TRBV4-1, the J gene TRBJ2-3; unclear D gene. CDR1 and CDR2 (germline): MGHRA, YSYEKL. With 4 bases removed from V and 1 base from J, the gap between germline ends came to 21 bases. The CDR3 loop spans 18 amino acids. In nucleotides, the CDR3 is TGCGCCAGCAGCCGTGAGGCGCCCCCATCCCACCGCACAGATACGCAGTATTTT. Its protein is CASSREAPPSHRTDTQYF.

This clonotype was counted only a few times. J is TRBJ2-1 and V is TRBV24-1; 11 bases align to TRBD1. Germline V gene lookup returns CDR1 KGHDR and CDR2 SFDVKD. This CDR3 comprises 15 residues. Trimming at V came to 7 bases and at J to 9 bases, leaving 10 bases not matched to a gene. CDR3 DNA: TGTGCCACCAGCTCCCCGGGGACAGGGGGTCGTGAGCAGTTCTTC. This encodes CATSSPGTGGREQFF.

This clonotype has more than one count but fewer than ten. The chain joins TRBV6-2 or TRBV6-3 to TRBJ2-1; TRBD2 agrees at 10 bases. Unmatched junction bases numbered 7, after V lost 6 bases and J lost 5 bases. The CDR3 covers 15 residues. CDR1 MNHEY and CDR2 SVGEGT come from the germline V gene. This chain's CDR3 is CASSPLAGDNNEQFF. CDR3 DNA: TGTGCCAGCAGCCCTCTAGCGGGGGATAACAATGAGCAGTTCTTC.

With regard to this clonotype: Germline is not matched at one junction end, which may reflect a read error. This chain joins TRBV12-3 or TRBV12-4 and TRBJ1-1, with D possibly matching TRBD1 (6 bases). The CDR3 covers 14 residues. CDR3 DNA sequence: TGTGCCAGCAGTTTATTGCAGGGGAACAATGAAGCTTTCTTT. Translation gives CASSLLQGNNEAFF.

In its sample, this clonotype was seen many times. CDR3 nucleotide sequence: TGTGCCAGCAGTTTAAACGTCGAGCAGTACTTC. Translating it yields CASSLNVEQYF. This chain connects TRBV28 to TRBJ2-7; no clear D. V gave up 2 bases and J gave up 6 bases, with 5 bases separating them. Germline V gives CDR1 MDHEN, CDR2 SYDVKM. CDR3 length: 11 amino acids.

This clonotype was recorded many times. The chain has TRBV7-9 and TRBJ1-1, with D possibly being TRBD1 (5 bases). Trimming took 1 base from V and 3 from J, leaving 9 bases between them. Looked up from germline, CDR1 is SEHNR and CDR2 is FQNEAQ (reference sequence). This CDR3 spans 14 amino acids. CDR3 nucleotides: TGTGCCAGCAGCTTAGGCACAGGAGACACTGAAGCTTTCTTT. Translating it yields CASSLGTGDTEAFF.

Only a few counts were recorded for this clonotype. This rearrangement joins TRBV20-1 to TRBJ1-5; no definite D call. The germline V and J ends were trimmed by 7 bases and 2 bases, with 3 bases remaining between them. The CDR3 is 10 residues long. The germline gives CDR1 DFQATT, CDR2 SNEGSKA (reference sequence). CDR3 sequence: CSVGNQPQHF. CDR3 DNA sequence: TGCAGTGTCGGCAATCAGCCCCAGCATTTT.

This clonotype was counted at least ten times. This chain uses TRBV7-9 with TRBJ2-2; no definite D call. Germline V CDR1 and CDR2: SEHNR, FQNEAQ (reference sequence). This CDR3 is 17 amino acids long. Deletions cut 2 bases from V and 1 base from J, with 14 bases between. The CDR3 reads CASSLSKGRLNTGELFF. CDR3 nucleotides: TGTGCCAGCAGCTTATCCAAGGGCAGGCTGAACACCGGGGAGCTGTTTTTT.